This T cell receptor beta chain was sequenced for a study of T cells after yellow fever vaccination. Overall study results and limits: Faster peaking, at day 5 versus 15, marked a secondary response that was weaker. Post-booster repertoires contained most primary-vaccination clones again (about 95% CD4, around 88% CD8).

Template switching with 5'RACE generated the TCR cDNA and added a universal primer site and UMIs. TCRdb called the 5' RACE reads again in MiXCR, with one record for every CDR3 protein. Counted here are a few hundred thousand distinct CDR3 sequences, approximately 5.7% occurring once; the ten biggest clones make up roughly 15%. This CDR3 has 11 amino acids. V lost 6 bases, J lost 10 bases, and 13 bases lay in between. The germline CDR1 and CDR2 sequences are DFQATT and SNEGSKA (reference sequence). This clonotype was seen repeatedly, ten times or more. Its antigen remains unidentified. This TCR derives from a man younger than 45 who received the YFV17D yellow fever vaccine. This material consisted of PBMCs, taken 5 days after the yellow fever booster vaccination. The chain recombines TRBV20-1 with TRBJ2-1; D remains unclear. The DNA for the CDR3 is TGCAGTGCCGGCTTTTTAGCCGAGCAGTTCTTC. It yields the protein CSAGFLAEQFF.